This is a list of T cell receptor beta chains from one sample in a study of blood T cell repertoires in COVID-19. TCRdb's copy holds only in-frame clones and misses some; the assay was immunoSEQ multiplex PCR. The sample includes roughly 500,000 clones, 75% to 90% seen only once; the top ten take under 9.5%. What was sequenced was PBMCs or T cells enriched from blood (not recorded which). These receptor sequences come from a woman aged 55 to 70 who had recovered from COVID-19. Both conserved end residues are part of each CDR3.

TRBV12-3/TRBV12-4	TRBJ1-1	CASNTGGLTEAFF
TRBV19	TRBJ1-3	CASSKGTDLRGNTIYF
TRBV6-6	TRBJ1-2	CASSYSFGNYGYTF
TRBV3-1/TRBV3-2	TRBJ1-2	CASREAGKGGYTF
TRBV28	TRBJ2-4	CASSFGGTAKNIQYF
TRBV27	TRBJ1-5	CASRGIGGHIQPQHF
TRBV3-1/TRBV3-2	TRBJ2-1	CASSPGRLAWYESYNEQFF
TRBV13	TRBJ2-1	CASREGGSLDEQFF
TRBV2	TRBJ1-2	CASRLDSQIYGYTF
TRBV12-5	TRBJ1-6	CASGPWDRGNSPLHF
TRBV11-2	TRBJ2-7	CASWDRGRDEQYF
TRBV6-4	TRBJ1-6	CASSDSNRYNSPLHF
TRBV15	TRBJ1-4	CATSRISAGSNEKLFF
TRBV6-5	TRBJ1-1	CASNRDRMNTEAFF
TRBV6-6	TRBJ1-5	CASSYPPEAQHF
TRBV27	TRBJ2-5	CASSLSGQGPSETQYF
TRBV7-6	TRBJ1-3	CASSVTGTASGNTIYF
TRBV4-1	TRBJ1-1	CASSQDHAGKFWNTEAFF
TRBV27	TRBJ2-3	CASSLYGQNTDTQYF
TRBV7-9	TRBJ2-3	CASSFLAGGYTDTQYF
TRBV24-1	TRBJ2-1	CATSDFSGQGVNEQFF
TRBV9	TRBJ2-5	CASSVGTGTDRAQTQYF
TRBV21-1	TRBJ2-3	CASTKREGTADTQYF
TRBV11-2	TRBJ2-7	CASSLSGRGLNEQYF
TRBV29-1	TRBJ2-5	CSVEGGGTTTQKTQYF
TRBV30	TRBJ2-2	CAWSVRRGQQTGELFF
TRBV3-1/TRBV3-2	TRBJ1-2	CASRWTGQNYGYTF
TRBV2	TRBJ2-1	CASMRQGAYNEQFF
TRBV6-5	TRBJ1-1	CASSRGILTEAFF
TRBV15	TRBJ1-2	CATSREPGSNYGYTF
TRBV7-6	TRBJ2-1	CASSLRQAPHNEQFF
TRBV10-2	TRBJ1-5	CASSDRHSNQPQHF
TRBV5-1	TRBJ2-3	CASSYGASAPRTDTQYF
TRBV15	TRBJ2-7	CATSRANSGGFYEQYF
TRBV5-1	TRBJ1-3	CASSLGDSSGNTIYF
TRBV2	TRBJ2-1	CASTFGGVSGNEQFF
TRBV30	TRBJ2-2	CAWTTGTLNTGELFF
TRBV19	TRBJ2-3	CASRRDTVTSSTDTQYF
TRBV2	TRBJ2-3	CASSQIAGGTDTQYF
TRBV28	TRBJ1-4	CASSPDWRYFATNEKLFF
TRBV2	TRBJ1-2	CASSETGQRGYTF
TRBV2	TRBJ1-4	CASRTSGTEKEKLFF
TRBV7-8	TRBJ1-1	CASSLSRTVNTEAFF
TRBV5-4	TRBJ2-7	CASSFGTGYYEQYF
TRBV19	TRBJ1-5	CASSIGPSRGRRSPSNQPQHF
TRBV5-1	TRBJ1-3	CASSPDSNSGNTIYF
TRBV5-1	TRBJ2-7	CASSLLDVGQRWPYEQYF
TRBV11-3	TRBJ2-7	CASSFGVSDANEQYF